A selection of T cell receptor beta chains follows, all from one sample in a study of cytomegalovirus exposure and HLA in healthy donors. TCRdb's table, derived via immunoSEQ multiplex PCR, lists solely in-frame clones and lacks some. The data contain over 150,000 clones, 79% of them singletons. The material sequenced was PBMCs. Every receptor here comes from a man aged 40-50 years in good health and CMV-seronegative. Each CDR3 is given without its conserved first and last residue. The D gene is left open where the match is weak. Some rows mark clone size as missing; the rest say once, few, many or name a class of expanded clone.

TRBJ2-3 TRBD1 TRBV27 few ASSFLRTGNLRDTQY
TRBJ2-7 NA TRBV19 NA ASSIGTEVYEQY
TRBJ2-3 NA TRBV5-6 NA ASSSVTRGTDTQY
TRBJ1-4 TRBD1 TRBV28 NA ASTRTGGHEKLF
TRBJ2-2 TRBD2 TRBV11-3 NA ASSLGRDLSTGELF
TRBJ2-4 TRBD2 TRBV30 NA AWGPAGGANSQY
NA TRBD2 TRBV10-3 NA AISGGGEQY
TRBJ1-5 TRBD1 TRBV27 NA ASSSRQGGQPQH
TRBJ2-1 NA TRBV27 NA ASSFALGDEQF
TRBJ2-1 TRBD2 TRBV28 few ASSPGLGTSAHEQF
TRBJ2-7 TRBD2 TRBV28 NA ATTLAGGYSYEQY
TRBJ1-2 TRBD1 TRBV11-2 NA ASSLQSGGQGGYT
TRBJ2-3 TRBD2 TRBV25-1 few ASSQQGNSGSTTDTQY
TRBJ2-7 TRBD2 TRBV7-2 NA ASSLAGEIYEQY
TRBJ1-2 TRBD1 TRBV9 NA ASSVVPTGQGAAGYT
TRBJ2-2 NA TRBV10-2 NA ASRETSNTGELF
TRBJ2-6 TRBD1 TRBV28 once ASSSGQETGANGLT
TRBJ2-3 TRBD2 TRBV6-4 NA ASSQAGGSTDTQY
TRBJ2-7 TRBD2 TRBV15 NA ATSSDTGLARYEQY
TRBJ2-2 TRBD1 TRBV5-1 NA ASSLTGQGVAGELF
TRBJ1-5 NA TRBV6-1 NA ASITRQFSNQPQH
TRBJ2-7 TRBD2 TRBV5-4 NA ASSLGDSGSFYEQY
TRBJ2-5 NA TRBV11-2 NA ASSPIHGAIETQY
TRBJ2-3 TRBD1 TRBV5-4 NA ASSLSSGQGTDTQY
TRBJ2-1 TRBD2 TRBV19 NA ASTAAGGGEQF
TRBJ2-7 NA TRBV6-5 NA ASNPQGYEQY
TRBJ2-7 NA TRBV5-5 NA ASSLARGSPYEQY
TRBJ2-7 TRBD2 TRBV5-4 NA APRGGRHPKQY
TRBJ2-1 NA TRBV4-3 NA ASSQEGRTVVDEQF
TRBJ2-5 NA TRBV28 NA ASTVDSRQETQY
TRBJ2-1 TRBD2 TRBV5-4 NA ASSDQGLHNEQF
TRBJ1-6 TRBD1 TRBV5-1 NA ASSPGTANSPLH
TRBJ1-2 NA TRBV7-9 NA SSSLAEGVDGYT